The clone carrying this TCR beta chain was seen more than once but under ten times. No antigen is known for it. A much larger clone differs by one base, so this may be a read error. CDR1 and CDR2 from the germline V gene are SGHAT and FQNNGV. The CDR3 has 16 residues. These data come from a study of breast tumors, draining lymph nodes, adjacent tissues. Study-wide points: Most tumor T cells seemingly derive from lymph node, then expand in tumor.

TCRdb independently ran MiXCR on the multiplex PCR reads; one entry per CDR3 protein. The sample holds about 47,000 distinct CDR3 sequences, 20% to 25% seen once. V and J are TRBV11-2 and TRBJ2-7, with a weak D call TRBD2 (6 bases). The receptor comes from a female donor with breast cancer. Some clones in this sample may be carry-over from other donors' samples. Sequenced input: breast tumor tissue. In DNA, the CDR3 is TGTGCCAGCGGCTTGGGAAGGTACACGGGAGTCTACGAGCAGTACTTC. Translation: CASGLGRYTGVYEQYF.